The next 5 T cell receptor beta chains were all read from a single sample in a study of T cell repertoires in cytomegalovirus infection (dated by TCRdb to the late 2010s). Instrument on record: Illumina HiSeq 1500. TCRdb reprocessing: public reads trimmed at Q25 with fastp, clones called with MiXCR, in-frame beta chains kept. Merged by CDR3 protein, the rows form single entries marked with the most common genes and DNA. This sample gives 150,000 to 160,000 distinct CDR3 sequences in total; around 20% of them show up just once. The ten largest account for 9.5% to 12% of the sample. Sequenced input: PBMCs. The receptors were gathered from a human donor in good health (CMV status not recorded). Some clones in this sample may be carry-over from other donors' samples.

The V gene is TRBV5-5, the J gene TRBJ1-5, with D possibly TRBD1 on 6 matching bases. This CDR3 region has 14 residues. The V and J ends lost 2 bases and 5 bases respectively, with 11 bases between them. Germline V gives CDR1 SGHKS, CDR2 YYEKEE (reference sequence). CDR3 region: CASSFGGPYQPQHF. DNA of the CDR3: TGTGCCAGCAGCTTCGGGGGGCCTTATCAGCCCCAGCATTTT.

The chain couples TRBV7-3 to TRBJ2-7, with D perhaps assigned TRBD1 or TRBD2 (5 bases each). CDR1 is SGHTA, CDR2 FQGTGA, per germline. The CDR3 length is 15 residues. V was clipped by 2 bases and J by 7 bases, with 18 bases between them. CDR3 region: CASSLEGSTVGEQYF. DNA for the CDR3: TGTGCCAGCAGCTTAGAGGGTTCGACAGTAGGGGAGCAGTACTTC. The whole variable domain, filled in from reference TRBV7-3 and TRBJ2-7, reads GAGVSQTPSNKVTEKGKYVELRCDPISGHTALYWYRQSLGQGPEFLIYFQGTGAADDSGLPNDRFFAVRPEGSVSTLKIQRTERGDSAVYLCASSLEGSTVGEQYFGPGTRLTVT.

This clonotype was counted many times. The chain has TRBV7-2 and TRBJ2-1; no definite D call. Germline V gene data show CDR1 as SGHTA and CDR2 as FQGNSA. This CDR3 has 13 residues. The V end was cut by 5 bases, the J end by 3 bases, with 8 bases between. CDR3 sequence reads: CASSVWDYNEQFF. The CDR3 region has the DNA TGTGCCAGCAGCGTGTGGGACTACAATGAGCAGTTCTTC.

This clonotype was recorded only once. J is TRBJ2-7 and V is TRBV25-1; TRBD1 matches 8 bases. Losses at the gene ends were 4 bases for V and 2 bases for J; bases not matched to a gene: 1. CDR3 length: 13 residues. Germline V CDR1 and CDR2: MGHDK, SYGVNS. The chain's CDR3 is CASSAGGAYEQYF. The CDR3 bases are TGTGCCAGCAGTGCAGGGGGCGCCTACGAGCAGTACTTC.

The chain recombines TRBV12-3 or TRBV12-4 with TRBJ1-6; possible D gene TRBD1, 6 bases. V gave up 5 bases and J gave up 14 bases, with 22 bases separating them. There are 15 residues in the CDR3. The CDR3 coding sequence is TGTGCCAGCAGTGGGGGGACAAACGCCGCCTCAGCCCTCCACTTT. It is translated as CASSGGTNAASALHF.